This T cell receptor beta chain stems from a study of blood T cell repertoires in COVID-19. Germline trimming cut 3 bases from V and 0 bases from J; bases unmatched to any gene: 7. Germline V gene sequence: CDR1 SGHTA, CDR2 FQGNSA. The CDR3 runs 19 residues. Clones were sequenced by immunoSEQ multiplex PCR, and TCRdb holds only the in-frame ones, with some missing. The data contain hundreds of thousands of clones, 70% to 90% of them singletons. The V call is TRBV7-2, the J call TRBJ2-6; 11 bases align to TRBD1. Sample: peripheral blood. The clonotype originates from a woman in her fifties or sixties who had recovered from COVID-19. DNA of the CDR3: TGTGCCAGCAGCTTCACGACCGGGACAGGGGGCTCTGGGGCCAACGTCCTGACTTTC. This codes for CASSFTTGTGGSGANVLTF.